Presented here are 25 T cell receptor beta chains from one specimen sequenced in a study of tumor-infiltrating lymphocytes in oesophageal squamous cell carcinoma. TCRdb processed the PCR reads anew with MiXCR; each CDR3 protein has one entry. The repertoire holds about 12,000 distinct CDR3 sequences, 54% seen once, with around a third in the top ten. Material for sequencing was esophageal tumor tissue. The receptors derive from a female donor with esophageal squamous cell carcinoma.

The genes are TRBV2 and TRBJ1-3, with D unclear. The V end lost 8 bases, the J end lost 0 bases, and 17 bases lay between the germline ends. Germline values: CDR1 SNHLY, CDR2 FYNNEI. This CDR3 has 16 amino acids. CDR3: CASARRPPSSGNTIYF. DNA for the CDR3: TGTGCCAGCGCCAGGCGCCCGCCGAGCTCTGGAAACACCATATATTTT.

In its sample, this clonotype was seen many times. This chain uses TRBV28 with TRBJ2-3; no definite D call. With 8 bases removed from V and 5 bases from J, the gap between germline ends came to 17 bases. CDR3 size: 14 residues. Germline CDR1 reads MDHEN; CDR2 reads SYDVKM. The CDR3 spells CASQHHGKVDTQYF. As DNA, the CDR3 is TGTGCCAGCCAACACCATGGCAAGGTAGATACGCAGTATTTT.

This clonotype appeared many times. The rearrangement links TRBV7-2 to TRBJ2-5; 13 bases align to TRBD2. The end of the DNA aligns better with TRBJ2-7, so the J call may be wrong. This CDR3 comprises 18 residues. The germline V gene encodes CDR1 SGHTA and CDR2 FQGNSA. The CDR3 reads CASSSGLAGASISYEQYF. The DNA of the CDR3 is TGTGCCAGCAGCTCCGGACTAGCGGGAGCGTCTATCTCCTACGAGCAGTACTTC.

To note about this clonotype: At one boundary the junction diverges from the germline segment, which might be a read error. This chain links TRBV6-1 with TRBJ1-6; tentatively, D is TRBD1 (6 bases). Germline-derived CDR1 and CDR2 are MNHNS and SASEGT. This CDR3 has 16 residues. CDR3 sequence reads: CASRQGHSSYNSPLHF. CDR3 DNA: TGTGCCAGCAGACAGGGACACAGCTCCTATAATTCACCCCTCCACTTC.

The chain links TRBV11-3 to TRBJ1-1; D is perhaps TRBD1 (5 bases). CDR3 length equals 13 residues. The V end was cut by 4 bases, the J end by 3 bases, with 9 bases between. Per germline, CDR1 SGHNT and CDR2 YENEEA. CDR3 DNA: TGTGCCAGCAGCTATCGACAGCACACTGAAGCTTTCTTT. Protein product: CASSYRQHTEAFF.

This chain joins TRBV7-9 and TRBJ2-3, with D hard to call. V was clipped by 1 base and J by 3 bases, with 5 bases between them. Germline-derived CDR1 and CDR2 are SEHNR and FQNEAQ (reference sequence). The CDR3 is 13 amino acids. In nucleotides, the CDR3 is TGTGCCAGCAGCTTAGAAAGAACAGATACGCAGTATTTT. This translates into CASSLERTDTQYF.

In this sample, this clonotype turned up many times. V gene TRBV7-6 combines with J gene TRBJ1-3; maybe TRBD1 (5 bases). Trimming shortened V by 3 bases and J by 3 bases, and 15 bases separated the two germline ends. Germline-derived CDR1 and CDR2 are SGHVS and FNYEAQ. The CDR3 loop spans 16 amino acids. CDR3 sequence: CASSFNSGTLGNTIYF. The CDR3 DNA is TGTGCCAGCAGCTTCAACTCCGGGACGCTTGGAAACACCATATATTTT. Full variable domain (missing parts from reference TRBV7-6 and TRBJ1-3): GAGVSQSPRYKVTKRGQDVALRCDPISGHVSLYWYRQALGQGPEFLTYFNYEAQQDKSGLPNDRFSAERPEGSISTLTIQRTEQRDSAMYRCASSFNSGTLGNTIYFGEGSWLTVV.

In its sample, this clonotype was seen a few times. The J gene is TRBJ2-1, the V gene TRBV19; 8 nucleotides align to TRBD2. CDR1 is LNHDA and CDR2 is SQIVND in the germline V gene (reference sequence). The CDR3 has 16 amino acids. The V gene end was trimmed by 3 bases and the J gene end by 6 bases; junction bases not matched to a gene: 10. The CDR3 loop reads CASSIKTGRATNEQFF. The CDR3 region has the DNA TGTGCCAGTAGTATTAAAACCGGGAGGGCCACCAATGAGCAGTTCTTC.

The chain combines TRBV7-2 with TRBJ2-7; TRBD1 or TRBD2 may be the D gene (5 bases each). Per the germline V gene, CDR1 is SGHTA and CDR2 is FQGNSA. V dropped 5 bases and J dropped 0 bases, with 11 bases sitting between them. This CDR3 spans 14 amino acids. CDR3 in amino acids: CASSTGPRSYEQYF. The CDR3, as DNA: TGTGCCAGCAGCACGGGACCCCGCTCCTACGAGCAGTACTTC.

V is TRBV19 and J is TRBJ2-2; the D is unclear. The CDR3 is 13 residues long. V was clipped by 6 bases and J by 2 bases, with 7 bases between them. Germline assignment: CDR1 LNHDA and CDR2 SQIVND (reference sequence). The CDR3: CASSVLNTGELFF. The CDR3 nucleotides read TGTGCCAGTAGCGTACTTAACACCGGGGAGCTGTTTTTT.

This chain uses TRBV11-3 with TRBJ2-1; the match to TRBD1 covers 10 bases. Germline CDR1 SGHNT, CDR2 YENEEA. The CDR3 contains 16 residues. V was pared by 3 bases and J by 4 bases, with 6 bases of the junction left unmatched. In DNA, the CDR3 is TGTGCCAGCAGCTTGGGGACAGGGGTAGGGTACAATGAGCAGTTCTTC. Translation: CASSLGTGVGYNEQFF.

About this clonotype itself: A read error is likely, as this CDR3 ends without the conserved phenylalanine or tryptophan. Because the CDR3's place on the DNA is in doubt, the DNA is left out and the CDR3 is given as listed by TCRdb. The chain uses TRBV7-6 and TRBJ2-3; TRBD1 was called by the table and not checked on the DNA. The CDR3 numbers 16 amino acids, ends counted. CDR1 and CDR2 (germline): SGHVS, FNYEAQ. CDR3 region: CAVQGAAKDTEAFFGP.

The V gene is TRBV28, the J gene TRBJ2-6; D is undetermined. With 3 bases removed from V and 2 bases from J, the gap between germline ends came to 11 bases. CDR3 length: 16 amino acids. Germline lookup yields CDR1 MDHEN and CDR2 SYDVKM. The CDR3 DNA sequence: TGTGCCAGCAGTTTTGAGCGACACCCTGGGGCCAACGTCCTGACTTTC. It translates to CASSFERHPGANVLTF.

A note on this clonotype: The CDR3 does not end in the conserved phenylalanine or tryptophan, so this is likely a read error. The DNA is left out, because the CDR3 cannot be placed on it with certainty; the CDR3 is given as TCRdb lists it. The chain joins TRBV12-3 or TRBV12-4 to TRBJ2-6; the table assigns TRBD1, which was not confirmed against the DNA. Ends included, the CDR3 has 13 residues. The CDR3 spells CASKTGNEQFFGA.

At least ten counts were recorded for this clonotype. This clone may be a read error of a much larger clone one base away. The chain joins TRBV27 to TRBJ2-1, with no clear D. Judging by the DNA end, TRBJ2-7 fits better; the J call may be wrong. This CDR3 is 16 amino acids long. CDR1 and CDR2 from the germline V gene are MNHEY and SMNVEV (reference sequence). CDR3 nucleotide sequence: TGTGCCAGCAGTTCTGGGATCATTAGCTCCTACAATGAGCAGTACTTC. Protein sequence: CASSSGIISSYNEQYF.

This sequence joins TRBV7-2 and TRBJ2-4, with D perhaps matching TRBD2 (6 bases). The J call is in doubt because the DNA end fits TRBJ2-1 better. Germline V gene lookup returns CDR1 SGHTA and CDR2 FQGNSA. The CDR3 contains 12 residues. CDR3 sequence (DNA): TGTGCCAGCAGAGACGGGACTCGAGAGCAGTTCTTC. Its translation: CASRDGTREQFF.

V is TRBV18 and J is TRBJ2-3; the D gene could be TRBD1 or TRBD2 (5 bases each). The CDR3 covers 16 residues. Per germline, CDR1 KGHSH and CDR2 LQKENI. Trimming took off 3 bases at V and 3 bases at J, with 16 bases between the two ends. Here the CDR3 reads CASSPVPGTITDTQYF. For the CDR3, the DNA is TGTGCCAGCTCACCGGTCCCCGGGACGATAACAGATACGCAGTATTTT. The full variable domain, with the rest looked up from reference TRBV18 and TRBJ2-3, is NAGVMQNPRHLVRRRGQEARLRCSPMKGHSHVYWYRQLPEEGLKFMVYLQKENIIDESGMPKERFSAEFPKEGPSILRIQQVVRGDSAAYFCASSPVPGTITDTQYFGPGTRLTVL.

This clonotype has a handful of counts. A much larger clone lies a single base off, so this may be a read error. The chain recombines TRBV5-6 with TRBJ2-1; a weak D match, TRBD1 (5 bases). V gave up 3 bases and J gave up 9 bases, with 13 bases separating them. The CDR3 spans 13 residues. Germline assignment: CDR1 SGHDT and CDR2 YYEEEE. DNA for the CDR3: TGTGCCAGCAGCTGGGCGACAGTCTTTGAGCAGTTCTTC. It translates to CASSWATVFEQFF.

This chain links TRBV28 with TRBJ2-5; D uncertain. The DNA end lines up better with TRBJ2-1; the J call may be wrong. This CDR3 spans 13 amino acids. Germline lookup yields CDR1 MDHEN and CDR2 SYDVKM. The CDR3, as DNA: TGTGCCAGCAGAGTAGGTAGTGTCAATGAGCAGTTCTTC. Protein product: CASRVGSVNEQFF.

In this sample, this clonotype turned up a few times. CDR3 coding DNA: TGTGCCAGCAGCTTAGTTCGGGGAGGGGATACGCAGTATTTT. Translated: CASSLVRGGDTQYF. J is TRBJ2-3 and V is TRBV7-2; TRBD2 matches 7 bases. The V segment lost 1 base and the J segment 6 bases; nucleotides outside the gene matches: 4. The CDR3 is 14 amino acids. Germline values: CDR1 SGHTA, CDR2 FQGNSA.

The J gene is TRBJ2-1, the V gene TRBV28, with 10 bases identical to TRBD2. The J call may be incorrect, as the DNA end agrees better with TRBJ2-7. The CDR3 has 15 residues. The germline V gene has CDR1 MDHEN and CDR2 SYDVKM. The CDR3 is CASSFLLAGNNEQYF. CDR3 nucleotides: TGTGCCAGCAGTTTTTTACTAGCGGGGAACAATGAGCAGTACTTC.

This clonotype was detected only a few times. The chain joins TRBV6-6 to TRBJ2-7, with D maybe TRBD2 (6 bases). The end of the DNA fits TRBJ2-5 better, so the J call may be wrong. This CDR3 contains 17 residues. Germline CDR1 reads MNHNY; CDR2 reads SVGAGI (reference sequence). The CDR3 DNA reads TGTGCCAGCAGTTACTCCTCCGGCAGCGGGTTGGGGGAGACCCAGTACTTC. Translation: CASSYSSGSGLGETQYF.

The genes are TRBV7-2 and TRBJ2-1, with D hard to call. Gene TRBJ1-2 matches the end of the DNA better, so the J call may be wrong. This CDR3 is 11 amino acids long. CDR1 is SGHTA, CDR2 FQGNSA, per germline. This CDR3 reads CASSLYYGYTF. DNA for the CDR3: TGTGCCAGCAGCTTATACTATGGCTACACCTTC.

This clonotype showed up just a few times. The chain joins TRBV7-8 to TRBJ2-1; possible D gene TRBD2, 6 bases. Gene TRBJ2-5 matches the end of the DNA better, so the J call may be wrong. This CDR3 has 14 residues. Germline CDR1 and CDR2: SGHVS and FQNEAQ. The CDR3 nucleotides are TGTGCCAGCAGCGTCAGGCGGGATCAAGAGACCCAGTACTTC. Translated: CASSVRRDQETQYF.

In its sample, this clonotype was seen a few times. The chain carries TRBV12-3 or TRBV12-4 and TRBJ2-7, with 10 nucleotides matching TRBD2. TRBJ2-1 matches the DNA end more closely, so the J call is doubtful. The CDR3 is 15 amino acids. CDR3 in DNA: TGTGCCAGCAGTTTACAAGCGGGAGGGCCGTATGAGCAGTTCTTC. Translated: CASSLQAGGPYEQFF.